These 18 T cell receptor beta chains were all obtained from the same sample, sequenced in a study of blood T cell repertoires in COVID-19. Here immunoSEQ multiplex PCR was the method, and the copy in TCRdb shows in-frame clones only, minus some. The table has about 360,000 clones, about 86% seen once. The source material was peripheral blood. Source of these receptors: a woman aged 55-75 years with COVID-19, enrolled during active disease.

The chain joins TRBV4-3 to TRBJ1-5; tentative D call: TRBD1 (5 bases). V was trimmed by 0 bases and J by 2 bases, leaving 11 bases between them. The germline V gene has CDR1 LGHNA and CDR2 YSLEER. There are 16 residues in the CDR3. The CDR3, as DNA: TGCGCCAGCAGCCAAGAGGCAGGGTATGGCAATCAGCCCCAGCATTTT. Protein sequence: CASSQEAGYGNQPQHF.

This chain uses TRBV6-5 with TRBJ2-5; TRBD2 agrees at 7 bases. Trimming removed 2 bases from V and 4 bases from J; junction bases left unmatched: 4. Germline assignment: CDR1 MNHEY and CDR2 SVGAGI. The CDR3 covers 14 residues. The CDR3 sequence is CASSYLTSRETQYF. In DNA, the CDR3 is TGTGCCAGCAGTTACCTGACTAGCAGAGAGACCCAGTACTTC.

The chain couples TRBV29-1 to TRBJ2-3, with TRBD1 matching over 12 bases. The V gene's germline CDR1 is SQVTM and CDR2 ANQGSEA. With V trimmed by 4 bases and J by 2 bases, 1 base remained unmatched. The CDR3 covers 14 residues. The CDR3 sequence: CSVGDRGPTDTQYF. The DNA of the CDR3 is TGCAGCGTTGGGGACAGGGGGCCCACAGATACGCAGTATTTT.

The genes are TRBV7-9 and TRBJ2-7; D is possibly TRBD2 (5 bases). CDR3 length: 15 amino acids. Between the trimmed V and J ends, which lost 7 bases and 0 bases, there was a span of 16 bases. Germline loops: CDR1 SEHNR, CDR2 FQNEAQ (reference sequence). CDR3 DNA sequence: TGTGCCAGCACCAGCCCCGGGGTGAGCTCCTACGAGCAGTACTTC. Protein product: CASTSPGVSSYEQYF.

V usage is TRBV3-1 (or the pseudogene TRBV3-2) and J usage is TRBJ2-3; 7 nucleotides agree with TRBD1. CDR1 and CDR2 (germline): LGHDT, YNNKEL (reference sequence). The CDR3 length is 17 residues. Trimming removed 4 bases from V and 1 base from J; junction bases left unmatched: 11. CDR3 residues: CASSLLDREGGTDTQYF. The CDR3 bases are TGTGCCAGCAGCCTCCTTGACAGGGAAGGGGGCACAGATACGCAGTATTTT.

The chain is built from TRBV7-9 and TRBJ2-1; perhaps TRBD2 as D (5 bases). Germline V CDR1 and CDR2: SEHNR, FQNEAQ (reference sequence). This CDR3 spans 14 amino acids. Trimming stripped 2 bases from V and 10 bases from J, with 15 bases between. CDR3 nucleotides: TGTGCCAGCAGCTTAAACACTCCCACGGGGGAGCAGTTCTTC. Amino acids: CASSLNTPTGEQFF.

The rearrangement joins TRBV7-2 to TRBJ2-5, with 12 bases lining up with TRBD2. V lost 2 bases to trimming and J lost 7 bases; unmatched junction nucleotides: 11. The CDR3 consists of 17 residues. CDR1 is SGHTA, CDR2 FQGNSA, per germline. CDR3 DNA sequence: TGTGCCAGCAGCTTACTCGGTCTAGCGGGGGGGGCGAGGACCCAGTACTTC. This translates into CASSLLGLAGGARTQYF.

The chain links TRBV6-5 to TRBJ2-7, with TRBD2 matching over 7 bases. Germline CDR1 MNHEY, CDR2 SVGAGI. The CDR3 extends over 15 amino acids. The ends lost 7 bases at V and 3 bases at J; junction bases unmatched: 12. As DNA, the CDR3 is TGTGCCAGCACCCTAGGTCGGGAGGTTTACTACGAGCAGTACTTC. Protein product: CASTLGREVYYEQYF.

J is TRBJ1-6 and V is TRBV5-1, with a tentative D call TRBD1 (5 bases). Germline V gene data show CDR1 as SGHRS and CDR2 as YFSETQ. The CDR3 has 14 residues. V was trimmed by 5 bases and J by 6 bases, leaving 12 bases between them. The CDR3 here is CASRHDRANSPLHF. Written as DNA, the CDR3 is TGCGCCAGCAGACACGACAGAGCTAATTCACCCCTCCACTTT.

The rearrangement links TRBV27 to TRBJ1-4; D may be TRBD1 (5 bases). V was clipped by 1 base and J by 8 bases, with 8 bases between them. CDR3 size: 13 residues. Germline V gives CDR1 MNHEY, CDR2 SMNVEV (reference sequence). CDR3 nucleotides: TGTGCCAGCAGTTTATATCGGGGGGAAAAACTGTTTTTT. This sequence encodes CASSLYRGEKLFF.

This chain joins TRBV7-2 and TRBJ1-1; no definite D call. The CDR3 is 13 amino acids. With 5 bases removed from V and 1 base from J, the gap between germline ends came to 8 bases. From germline, CDR1 is SGHTA and CDR2 FQGNSA. The chain's CDR3 is CASSPVQNTEAFF. The CDR3 region has the DNA TGTGCCAGCAGCCCCGTACAGAACACTGAAGCTTTCTTT.

The J gene is TRBJ2-5, the V gene TRBV5-6; D is unresolved. V lost 4 bases to trimming and J lost 5 bases, with 15 bases between them. The CDR3 sequence is 14 residues long. CDR1 SGHDT and CDR2 YYEEEE come from the germline V gene. CDR3 DNA: TGTGCCAGCAGCCCCTGGGCCCGAGAGGAGACCCAGTACTTC. It yields the protein CASSPWAREETQYF. Full variable domain (outside the CDR3, taken from reference TRBV5-6 and TRBJ2-5): DAGVTQSPTHLIKTRGQQVTLRCSPKSGHDTVSWYQQALGQGPQFIFQYYEEEERQRGNFPDRFSGHQFPNYSSELNVNALLLGDSALYLCASSPWAREETQYFGPGTRLLVL.

The chain is built from TRBV7-3 and TRBJ2-1; possibly TRBD2 for D (5 bases). V shed 4 bases and J shed 12 bases, with 25 bases lying between them. The germline V gene has CDR1 SGHTA and CDR2 FQGTGA. The CDR3 loop spans 16 amino acids. CDR3 nucleotides: TGTGCCAGCAGCTCCAACGGCGGTCTAGCCCACAGAGGGCAGTTCTTC. It codes for CASSSNGGLAHRGQFF.

The chain links TRBV6-5 to TRBJ2-1, with D possibly TRBD2 on 5 matching bases. Trimming cost V 0 bases and J 0 bases, with 9 bases left between them. From germline, CDR1 is MNHEY and CDR2 SVGAGI. This CDR3 contains 16 residues. The CDR3 spells CASSYSGLSSYNEQFF. CDR3 DNA: TGTGCCAGCAGTTACTCCGGACTCTCCTCCTACAATGAGCAGTTCTTC.

This clone was seen once. The chain has TRBV27 and TRBJ1-2; D is uncertain. The V end was cut by 0 bases, the J end by 4 bases, with 9 bases between. This CDR3 comprises 14 residues. Germline V gene lookup returns CDR1 MNHEY and CDR2 SMNVEV (reference sequence). The CDR3 DNA reads as TGTGCCAGCAGTTTATCCCACACATCCTATGGCTACACCTTC. Protein sequence: CASSLSHTSYGYTF.

This clone was observed a single time. The chain combines TRBV19 with TRBJ2-5; TRBD1 is a possible D gene (5 bases). CDR1 is LNHDA, CDR2 SQIVND, per germline (reference sequence). V was cut by 6 bases and J by 4 bases, with 18 bases left in between. The CDR3 sequence is 15 residues long. CDR3 nucleotides: TGTGCCAGTAGCCCCCCAGGGATCCCCCGAGAGACCCAGTACTTC. Its protein is CASSPPGIPRETQYF.

The rearrangement links TRBV7-9 to TRBJ1-5, with TRBD1 matching 8 bases. There are 15 residues in the CDR3. Germline values: CDR1 SEHNR, CDR2 FQNEAQ (reference sequence). Trimming at V came to 5 bases and at J to 10 bases, leaving 13 bases not matched to a gene. Written as DNA, the CDR3 is TGTGCCAGCAGCCAGGGGGCGGGTAGCGGAGGACCCCAGCATTTT. Amino acids: CASSQGAGSGGPQHF.

This clone was counted once. The chain is built from TRBV11-2 and TRBJ1-1; D remains ambiguous. The germline gives CDR1 SGHAT, CDR2 FQNNGV. CDR3 length: 13 amino acids. Trimming removed 4 bases at V and 1 base at J, with 7 bases between. The CDR3 bases are TGTGCCAGCAGCTGGGCAGAGAACACTGAAGCTTTCTTT. It encodes CASSWAENTEAFF.